A selection of T cell receptor beta chains follows, all from one sample in a study of beta chain features in type 1 diabetes. Assay: immunoSEQ multiplex PCR; the TCRdb copy retains only in-frame clones and omits some. The top ten hold roughly 2% of the sample, which has just over 150,000 clones, 11% seen once. The material sequenced was central memory CD4+ T cells from blood. These receptors all come from a man younger than 35 in good health. CDR3s include the opening cysteine and the closing phenylalanine or tryptophan. A D gene is named only where the DNA matches it firmly. Only part of the rows carry a size: once, few, many, or a class if the clone is expanded.

>TRBV7-2|many|-|TRBJ1-2
TGTGCCAGCAGTCCAATAGCCTCGTCTTTTAACTATGGCTACACCTTC
CASSPIASSFNYGYTF
>TRBV2|-|-|TRBJ1-4
TGTGCCAGCCTCTATGGCACTAATGAAAAACTGTTTTTT
CASLYGTNEKLFF
>TRBV28|many|-|TRBJ1-1
TGTGCCAGCAGTTTTCATGGGAGGGGCAGCGCCATCACTGAAGCTTTCTTT
CASSFHGRGSAITEAFF
>TRBV7-2|few|TRBD2|TRBJ2-5
TGTGCCAGCAGCGGACTAGTCTGGGAGACCCAGTACTTC
CASSGLVWETQYF
>TRBV19|few|-|TRBJ2-3
TGTGCCAGTAGTATAGAGCCGACTTCAGATACGCAGTATTTT
CASSIEPTSDTQYF
>TRBV30|-|-|TRBJ1-2
TGTGCCTGGAGGTCCGAAAGCTATGGCTACACCTTC
CAWRSESYGYTF
>TRBV7-9|-|-|TRBJ1-2
TGTGCCAGCAGCGCTACTTTAGGCTACACCTTC
CASSATLGYTF
>TRBV6-5|-|TRBD1|TRBJ2-3
TGTGCCAGCAGTTACAACAGGGGGGAAGATACGCAGTATTTT
CASSYNRGEDTQYF
>TRBV10-3|few|-|TRBJ2-2
TGTGCCATCACCGCGAGTACGTCGCCGGGAACCGGGGAGCTGTTTTTT
CAITASTSPGTGELFF
>TRBV18|few|TRBD1|TRBJ2-7
TGTGCCAGCTCATTCGGACAGGTAGACGAGCAGTACTTC
CASSFGQVDEQYF
>TRBV7-2|-|-|TRBJ2-4
TGTGCCAGCAGCTTAGCCCCCCCCATTCAGTACTTC
CASSLAPPIQYF
>TRBV10-3|-|-|TRBJ2-6
TGTGCCATCAGTGGACAGGTTGGGCTCTCTGGGGCCAACGTCCTGACTTTC
CAISGQVGLSGANVLTF
>TRBV5-6|-|TRBD1|TRBJ1-5
TGTGCCAGCAGCTGGGGACAGGGGTTTCAGCCCCAGCATTTT
CASSWGQGFQPQHF
>TRBV18|-|-|TRBJ2-2
TGTGCCAGCTCACCGAAGCCTTACACCGGGGAGCTGTTTTTT
CASSPKPYTGELFF
>TRBV29-1|few|TRBD2|TRBJ2-2
TGTTCTGGTGGCGGGAGGAACACCGGGGAGCTGTTTTTT
CSGGGRNTGELFF
>TRBV28|few|TRBD2|TRBJ2-7
TGTGCCAGCATGACTAGCGGGCGTAGCTCCTACGAGCAGTACTTC
CASMTSGRSSYEQYF
>TRBV28|many|TRBD1|TRBJ2-4
TGTGCCAGCAGTTTAGGGGACAGGGGTCCCAAAAACATTCAGTACTTC
CASSLGDRGPKNIQYF
>TRBV7-2|many|-|TRBJ2-3
TGTGCCAGCAGCGCCCTCGCGGGGTACACAGATACGCAGTATTTT
CASSALAGYTDTQYF
>TRBV9|few|-|TRBJ1-5
TGTGCCAGCAGCGAATACCAGCCCCAGCATTTT
CASSEYQPQHF
>TRBV7-2|few|-|TRBJ2-5
TGTGCCAGCAGCCTCTCTGCGGTAAAAGAGACCCAGTACTTC
CASSLSAVKETQYF
>TRBV30|few|-|TRBJ1-1
TGTGCCTGGAGTGTCAGGACAGACTCCACTGAAGCTTTCTTT
CAWSVRTDSTEAFF
>TRBV7-2|-|-|TRBJ2-5
TGTGCCAGCAGCGCAGGGAGGCGGGAGACCCAGTACTTC
CASSAGRRETQYF
>TRBV11-2|-|-|TRBJ2-6
TGTGCCAGCAGGGGACGGTCTGGGGCCAACGTCCTGACTTTC
CASRGRSGANVLTF
>TRBV5-4|-|TRBD1|TRBJ2-5
TGTGCCAGCAGGGCGACAGGGGAGATAGGAGAGACCCAGTACTTC
CASRATGEIGETQYF
>TRBV30|-|-|TRBJ2-3
TGTGCCTGGAGTCGGCGGACAGGCACAGATACGCAGTATTTT
CAWSRRTGTDTQYF
>TRBV11-2|-|-|TRBJ1-2
TGTGCCAGCAGCTACCCGGGACGTCAGCATAACGGCTACACCTTC
CASSYPGRQHNGYTF
>TRBV15|-|-|TRBJ2-7
TGTGCCACCAGCAAAGGGGTCAAGGACGAGCAGTACTTC
CATSKGVKDEQYF
>TRBV4-2|few|-|TRBJ2-2
TGTGCCAGCAGCCAAGATGGGCTAGCGTCGAACACCGGGGAGCTGTTTTTT
CASSQDGLASNTGELFF
>TRBV7-9|-|-|TRBJ2-7
TGTGCCAGCAGCCTAAACATGGGGGGCTACGAGCAGTACTTC
CASSLNMGGYEQYF
>TRBV4-2|few|-|TRBJ2-1
TGTGCCAGCAGCCAAGATCGTAGCGATGAGCAGTTCTTC
CASSQDRSDEQFF
>TRBV5-1|-|TRBD2|TRBJ2-7
TGCGCCAGCAGCTATGGACTAGCGGGACGCGACGAGCAGTACTTC
CASSYGLAGRDEQYF
>TRBV4-1|-|-|TRBJ2-6
TGCGCCAGCAGCCAAGACTTGAGCTCTGGGGCCAACGTCCTGACTTTC
CASSQDLSSGANVLTF
>TRBV5-8|-|-|TRBJ2-5
TGTGCCAGCAGCTTGGACAGGGCTTTAAAGACCCAGTACTTC
CASSLDRALKTQYF
>TRBV5-4|few|-|TRBJ2-7
TGTGCCAGCAGCCGAAATTACGAGCAGTACTTC
CASSRNYEQYF
>TRBV11-3|-|-|TRBJ2-1
TGTGCCAGCAGCTTAGGGCTCCTTAATGAGCAGTTCTTC
CASSLGLLNEQFF
>TRBV5-1|-|-|TRBJ2-1
TGCGCCAGCAGCAACGGGGGATACAATGAGCAGTTCTTC
CASSNGGYNEQFF
>TRBV18|few|-|TRBJ1-5
TGTGCCAGCTCACTAACGGTGGATCAGCCCCAGCATTTT
CASSLTVDQPQHF
>TRBV6-4|-|TRBD1|TRBJ2-1
TGTGCCAGCACTTGGACAGGGTTAACCTCCTACAATGAGCAGTTCTTC
CASTWTGLTSYNEQFF
>TRBV5-1|few|TRBD2|TRBJ2-7
TGCGCCAGCAGCTTGAGGACTAGCGGGGGTGACGAGCAGTACTTC
CASSLRTSGGDEQYF
>TRBV5-1|few|TRBD2|TRBJ2-1
TGCGCCAGCAGCTTGTTGACTAGCGGGACCAATGAGCAGTTCTTC
CASSLLTSGTNEQFF
>TRBV29-1|-|-|TRBJ2-1
TGCAGCGTTAACACTTACAATGAGCAGTTCTTC
CSVNTYNEQFF
>TRBV5-4|-|-|TRBJ1-2
TGTGCCAGCAGCTTGGCAACAGAATATCGTAGCTATGGCTACACCTTC
CASSLATEYRSYGYTF
>TRBV7-9|-|-|TRBJ2-7
TGTGCCAGCAGCTTAGGGGGTCCCGAGGCCTACGAGCAGTACTTC
CASSLGGPEAYEQYF
>TRBV28|many|-|TRBJ2-3
TGTGCCAGCAGTTTCAACAGGGCCACAGATACGCAGTATTTT
CASSFNRATDTQYF
>TRBV7-2|few|TRBD2|TRBJ2-3
TGTGCCAGCAGCACCCCGGGAGCGGGACCTACGCAGTATTTT
CASSTPGAGPTQYF
>TRBV7-9|many|-|TRBJ2-5
TGTGCCAGCAGTCAATACGAAGGGACCCAGTACTTC
CASSQYEGTQYF
>TRBV7-3|many|-|TRBJ2-1
TGTGCCAGCAGCCCGGCGGGGGCACTGTCCAACAATGAGCAGTTCTTC
CASSPAGALSNNEQFF
>TRBV29-1|few|TRBD2|TRBJ2-7
TGCAGCGTTCGACTAGCGGGACTCTCATCGGGCGAGCAGTACTTC
CSVRLAGLSSGEQYF
>TRBV4-2|-|-|TRBJ1-2
TGTGCCAGCAGCCAAGAGGGGGCCAGGGGCTACACCTTC
CASSQEGARGYTF
>TRBV4-2|-|-|TRBJ2-5
TGTGCCAGCAGCCAAGGTGGGAGGAAGGATGAGACCCAGTACTTC
CASSQGGRKDETQYF
>TRBV5-1|-|-|TRBJ2-5
TGCGCCAGCAGCTTGGATGCGACCCAGTACTTC
CASSLDATQYF